These 8 T cell receptor beta chains were all obtained from the same sample, sequenced in a study of patients and donors after allogeneic stem cell transplantation. TCRdb processed the RT-PCR reads anew with MiXCR; each CDR3 protein has one entry. The sample records about 960,000 distinct CDR3 sequences, under 20% being singletons. The sequenced sample was blood, either unsorted or a sorted T cell fraction (not recorded which). These receptor sequences come from a human donor who was either an allogeneic HSCT recipient or a stem cell or donor lymphocyte infusion donor (not recorded which). It is not recorded whose cells these are; they may come from a transplant donor.

This clonotype has just a few counts. The J gene is TRBJ2-5, the V gene TRBV2, with D hard to call. Germline loops: CDR1 SNHLY, CDR2 FYNNEI. The V end lost 6 bases, the J end lost 2 bases, and 13 bases lay between the germline ends. The CDR3 is 14 amino acids. The CDR3 is CASSDNTIQETQYF. DNA for the CDR3: TGTGCCAGCAGCGATAATACTATACAAGAGACCCAGTACTTC.

This clonotype was recorded a few times. CDR3 sequence (DNA): TGTGCCAGCAGTTACGGGGGAGCCAAAAACATTCAGTACTTC. Translated, it gives CASSYGGAKNIQYF. This sequence joins TRBV6-5 and TRBJ2-4; possibly TRBD1 or TRBD2 for D (5 bases each). Germline loops: CDR1 MNHEY, CDR2 SVGAGI. V lost 2 bases and J lost 0, with 5 bases in between. The CDR3 consists of 14 residues.

This clonotype has only a few counts. The V and J genes are TRBV6-2 or TRBV6-3 and TRBJ2-6; D is possibly TRBD2 (5 bases). Germline CDR1 and CDR2: MNHEY and SVGEGT. The CDR3 contains 15 residues. Trimming shortened V by 2 bases and J by 3 bases, and 8 bases separated the two germline ends. The CDR3 bases are TGTGCCAGCAGTTACGCGGGTGGTGGGGCCAACGTCCTGACTTTC. Translation gives CASSYAGGGANVLTF.

The V and J genes are TRBV20-1 and TRBJ2-5; possibly TRBD2 for D (5 bases). Looked up from germline, CDR1 is DFQATT and CDR2 is SNEGSKA (reference sequence). This CDR3 is 19 amino acids long. Trimming removed 0 bases at V and 0 bases at J, with 23 bases between. The CDR3, as DNA: TGCAGTGCTAGAGAATCCCGGGTAGCGAAGAAAACTCACCAAGAGACCCAGTACTTC. As protein: CSARESRVAKKTHQETQYF.

The rearrangement uses TRBV5-6 and TRBJ1-2; D perhaps matches TRBD1 (5 bases). The germline V gene encodes CDR1 SGHDT and CDR2 YYEEEE. This CDR3 spans 15 amino acids. Trimming cost V 1 base and J 2 bases, with 12 bases left between them. The CDR3 is CASSLSWEGNYGYTF. The CDR3 nucleotides read TGTGCCAGCAGCTTGTCCTGGGAGGGGAACTATGGCTACACCTTC.

This clonotype was counted a few times. This sequence joins TRBV6-1 and TRBJ1-3; D not resolved. CDR3 length: 15 amino acids. Germline CDR1 is MNHNS and CDR2 is SASEGT. With 4 bases removed from V and 0 bases from J, the gap between germline ends came to 10 bases. CDR3 bases: TGTGCCAGCAGTGCTGTATTGAGCTCTGGAAACACCATATATTTT. Protein: CASSAVLSSGNTIYF.

The chain is built from TRBV5-1 and TRBJ2-1, with 9 bases identical to TRBD2. The trim removed 3 bases at V and 4 bases at J, leaving 8 bases unmatched. Germline V gene sequence: CDR1 SGHRS, CDR2 YFSETQ. CDR3 length: 16 amino acids. CDR3 coding DNA: TGCGCCAGCAGCTGGGGTAGCGGGAGAGGATACAATGAGCAGTTCTTC. Translation: CASSWGSGRGYNEQFF.

The table lists this clonotype with many counts. The rearrangement uses TRBV11-1 and TRBJ1-1; tentative D call: TRBD1 (5 bases). Germline-derived CDR1 and CDR2 are SGHAT and FQDESV (reference sequence). V lost 3 bases to trimming and J lost 4 bases, with 6 bases between them. The CDR3 is 12 amino acids. CDR3 coding DNA: TGTGCCAGCAGCTTCGACAGCACTGAAGCTTTCTTT. Its protein product is CASSFDSTEAFF. The full variable domain, rest sourced from reference TRBV11-1 and TRBJ1-1, is EAEVAQSPRYKITEKSQAVAFWCDPISGHATLYWYRQILGQGPELLVQFQDESVVDDSQLPKDRFSAERLKGVDSTLKIQPAELGDSAMYLCASSFDSTEAFFGQGTRLTVV.